This T cell receptor (beta chain) is drawn from a study of cytomegalovirus exposure and HLA in healthy donors. Overall study results and limits: A later analysis found first-cohort TCR clusters tended to co-occur in the 90 to 150 validation repertoires. Accounts indicate the classifier identified cytomegalovirus status with strong specificity and sensitivity. The authors enumerated roughly 180 TCR beta chains as linked to cytomegalovirus.

Sequencing used immunoSEQ multiplex PCR; TCRdb keeps in-frame clones, though not all of them. Of some 200,000 clones in the sample, 80% to 85% were seen once. Germline loops: CDR1 SGHVS, CDR2 FQNEAQ. V dropped 5 bases and J dropped 1 base, with 12 bases sitting between them. The CDR3 loop spans 15 amino acids. To note about this clone: Antigen: not known.

V is TRBV7-8 and J is TRBJ1-5; D unclear. The receptor comes from a woman aged 18-29 years in good health and CMV-seropositive. The sequenced sample was PBMCs. The CDR3 DNA sequence: TGTGCCAGCAGCCCAAAGAGAGGAAGCAATCAGCCCCAGCATTTT. It specifies CASSPKRGSNQPQHF.